Here is one TCR beta chain with its context. The CDR3 has 15 amino acids. The germline CDR1 and CDR2 sequences are SGHNT and YYREEE (reference sequence). Trimming left V 3 bases short and J 0 bases short, with 12 bases between. The table came from immunoSEQ multiplex PCR; TCRdb's copy has only in-frame clones and leaves some out. Seen here are 40,000 to 45,000 clones, about nine tenths observed once, and the top ten hold roughly 0.52%. The sample comes from a study of T cell changes during pregnancy in multiple sclerosis. The chain couples TRBV5-4 to TRBJ2-5, with D perhaps TRBD2 (5 bases). This receptor was identified in a female donor with multiple sclerosis, enrolled in a pregnancy study. Specimen: CD4+ T cells from peripheral blood mononuclear cells, collected in the third trimester of pregnancy. In nucleotides, the CDR3 is TGTGCCAGCAGCTCTCTCGGGGTCGACCAAGAGACCCAGTACTTC. This encodes CASSSLGVDQETQYF.